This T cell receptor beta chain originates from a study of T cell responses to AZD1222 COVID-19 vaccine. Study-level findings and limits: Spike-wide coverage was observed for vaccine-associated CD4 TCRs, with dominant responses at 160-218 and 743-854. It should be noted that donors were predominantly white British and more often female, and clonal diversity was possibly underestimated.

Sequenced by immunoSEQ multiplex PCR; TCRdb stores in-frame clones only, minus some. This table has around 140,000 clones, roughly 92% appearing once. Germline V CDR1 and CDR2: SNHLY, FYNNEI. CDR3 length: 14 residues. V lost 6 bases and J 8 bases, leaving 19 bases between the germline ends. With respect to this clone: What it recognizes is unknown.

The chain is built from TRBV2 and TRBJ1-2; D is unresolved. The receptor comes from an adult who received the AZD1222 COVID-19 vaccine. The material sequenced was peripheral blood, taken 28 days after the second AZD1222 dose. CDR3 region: CASRYGSGITGYTF. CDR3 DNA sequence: TGTGCCAGCAGATATGGTTCCGGGATTACGGGCTACACCTTC.